This TCR beta chain was recorded in a study of CD8+ T cells in alopecia areata. Overall study context: Treatment of the treated patients consisted of oral tofacitinib, 5 to 10 mg twice daily.

V was cut by 5 bases and J by 8 bases, with 16 bases left in between. The CDR3 is 14 amino acids. The germline V gene encodes CDR1 SEHNR and CDR2 FQNEAQ (reference sequence). Once RNA had been extracted, it was reverse transcribed into cDNA to act as the sequencing template. The method was immunoSEQ multiplex PCR; TCRdb's version includes in-frame clones alone and lacks a portion of them. Counted here are 80,000 to 100,000 clones, under 45% occurring once; the ten biggest clones make up approximately 0.79%. The study team obtained lesional scalp punch biopsies and peripheral blood from alopecia areata patients. Study findings and constraints: Lesional tissue from the scalp (especially in alopecia totalis/universalis) showed higher clonality than normal scalp. Alphabeta T cells residing in normal skin are also sequenced in scalp samples.

Worth noting for this clone: Its antigen is not identified.

This receptor was taken from a human donor with alopecia areata. Specimen: CD4+ T cells sorted from blood. V is TRBV7-9 and J is TRBJ2-1; maybe TRBD1 (6 bases). The DNA for the CDR3 is TGTGCCAGCAGCCGGGACAACACGGCGGATGAGCAGTTCTTC. Amino acid sequence: CASSRDNTADEQFF. Together with reference TRBV7-9 and TRBJ2-1, the CDR3 gives the full variable domain: DTGVSQNPRHKITKRGQNVTFRCDPISEHNRLYWYRQTLGQGPEFLTYFQNEAQLEKSRLLSDRFSAERPKGSFSTLEIQRTEQGDSAMYLCASSRDNTADEQFFGPGTRLTVL.